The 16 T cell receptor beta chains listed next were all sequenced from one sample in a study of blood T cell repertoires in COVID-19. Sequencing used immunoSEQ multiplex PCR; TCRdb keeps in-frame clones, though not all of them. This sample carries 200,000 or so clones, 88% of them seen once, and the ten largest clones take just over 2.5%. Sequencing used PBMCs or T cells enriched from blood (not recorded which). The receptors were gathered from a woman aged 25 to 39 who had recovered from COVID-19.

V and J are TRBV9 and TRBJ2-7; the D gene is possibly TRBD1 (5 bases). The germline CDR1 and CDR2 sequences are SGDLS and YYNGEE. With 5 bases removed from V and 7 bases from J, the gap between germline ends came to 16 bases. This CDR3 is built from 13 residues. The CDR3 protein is CASSDSSPGEQYF. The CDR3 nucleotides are TGTGCCAGCAGTGACAGCTCCCCTGGGGAGCAGTACTTC.

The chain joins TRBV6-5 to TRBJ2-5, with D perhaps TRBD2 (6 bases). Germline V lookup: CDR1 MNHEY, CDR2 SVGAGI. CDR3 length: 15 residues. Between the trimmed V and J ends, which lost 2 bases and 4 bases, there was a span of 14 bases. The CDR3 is CASSYPRGSGETQYF. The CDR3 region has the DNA TGTGCCAGCAGTTACCCCCGGGGGTCGGGAGAGACCCAGTACTTC.

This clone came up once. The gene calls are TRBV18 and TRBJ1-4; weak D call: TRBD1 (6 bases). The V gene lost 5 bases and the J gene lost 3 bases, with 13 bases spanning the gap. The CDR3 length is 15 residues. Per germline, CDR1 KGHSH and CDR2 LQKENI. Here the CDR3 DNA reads TGTGCCAGCTCAACCCGAGGACAGCCTAATGAAAAACTGTTTTTT. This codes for CASSTRGQPNEKLFF.

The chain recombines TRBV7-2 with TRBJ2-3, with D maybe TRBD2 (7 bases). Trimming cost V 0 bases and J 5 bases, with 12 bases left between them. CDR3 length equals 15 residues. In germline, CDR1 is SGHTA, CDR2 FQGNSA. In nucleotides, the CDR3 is TGTGCCAGCAGCTTAGCGGGGGGGCCTCAAGATACGCAGTATTTT. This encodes CASSLAGGPQDTQYF.

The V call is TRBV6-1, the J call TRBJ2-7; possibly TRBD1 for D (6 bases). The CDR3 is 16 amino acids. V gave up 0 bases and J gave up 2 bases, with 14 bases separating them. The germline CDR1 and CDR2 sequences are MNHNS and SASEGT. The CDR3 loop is CASSEADRHDTYEQYF. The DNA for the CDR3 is TGTGCCAGCAGTGAAGCCGACAGGCATGACACCTACGAGCAGTACTTC.

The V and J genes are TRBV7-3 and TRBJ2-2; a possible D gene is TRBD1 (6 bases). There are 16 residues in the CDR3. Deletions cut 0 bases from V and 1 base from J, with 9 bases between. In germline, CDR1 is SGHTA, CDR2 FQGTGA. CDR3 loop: CASSLTVGQNTGELFF. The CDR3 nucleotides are TGTGCCAGCAGCTTAACGGTGGGACAGAACACCGGGGAGCTGTTTTTT.

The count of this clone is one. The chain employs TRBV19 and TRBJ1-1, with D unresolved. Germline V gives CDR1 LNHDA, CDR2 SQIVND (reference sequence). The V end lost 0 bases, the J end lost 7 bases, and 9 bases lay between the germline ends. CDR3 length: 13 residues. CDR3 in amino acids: CASSIDNGFEAFF. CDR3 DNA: TGTGCCAGTAGTATAGATAACGGGTTTGAAGCTTTCTTT.

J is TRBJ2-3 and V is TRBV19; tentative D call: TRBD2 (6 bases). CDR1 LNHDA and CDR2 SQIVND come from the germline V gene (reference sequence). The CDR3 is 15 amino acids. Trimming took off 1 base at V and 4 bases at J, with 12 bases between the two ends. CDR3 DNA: TGTGCCAGTAGTATAGGCGGGATGGGGCCAGATACGCAGTATTTT. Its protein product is CASSIGGMGPDTQYF.

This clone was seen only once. CDR3 sequence: CASSQGTLETPLHF. DNA of the CDR3: TGTGCCAGCAGCCAAGGGACATTGGAGACACCCCTCCACTTT. V usage is TRBV3-1 (or the pseudogene TRBV3-2) and J usage is TRBJ1-6, with D possibly being TRBD1 (5 bases). CDR1 is LGHDT, CDR2 YNNKEL, per germline (reference sequence). The CDR3 runs 14 residues. V lost 1 base and J 11 bases, leaving 12 bases between the germline ends.

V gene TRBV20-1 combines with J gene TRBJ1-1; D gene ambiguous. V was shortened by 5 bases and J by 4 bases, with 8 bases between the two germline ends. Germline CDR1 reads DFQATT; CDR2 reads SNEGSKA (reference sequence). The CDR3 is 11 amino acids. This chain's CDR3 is CSAPGITEAFF. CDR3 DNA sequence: TGCAGTGCTCCGGGAATCACTGAAGCTTTCTTT.

The CDR3 region is CASNPLERGTGELFF. CDR3 sequence (DNA): TGTGCCAGCAACCCTCTAGAGAGGGGGACCGGGGAGCTGTTTTTT. The chain recombines TRBV6-5 with TRBJ2-2; D might be TRBD1 (6 bases). V shed 7 bases and J shed 5 bases, with 17 bases lying between them. CDR1 is MNHEY, CDR2 SVGAGI, per germline. CDR3 length: 15 amino acids.

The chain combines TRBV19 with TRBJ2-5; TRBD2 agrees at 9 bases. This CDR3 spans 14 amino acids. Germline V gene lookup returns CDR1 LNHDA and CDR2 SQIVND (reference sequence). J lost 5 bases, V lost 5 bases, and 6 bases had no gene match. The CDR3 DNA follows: TGTGCCAGTAGTCTAGTAGCGGGGGAGGAGACCCAGTACTTC. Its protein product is CASSLVAGEETQYF.

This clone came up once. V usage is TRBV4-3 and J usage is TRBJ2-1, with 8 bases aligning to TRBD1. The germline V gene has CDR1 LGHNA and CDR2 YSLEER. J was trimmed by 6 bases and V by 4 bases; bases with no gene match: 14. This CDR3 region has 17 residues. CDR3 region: CASSRGLTGGVSNEQFF. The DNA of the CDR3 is TGCGCCAGCAGCCGGGGCCTAACAGGGGGAGTTAGCAATGAGCAGTTCTTC.

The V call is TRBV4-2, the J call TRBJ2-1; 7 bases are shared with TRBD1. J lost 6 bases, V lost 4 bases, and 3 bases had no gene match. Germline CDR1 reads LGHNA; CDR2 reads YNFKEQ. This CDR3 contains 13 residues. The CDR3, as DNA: TGTGCCAGCAGCCCTGGACAGGTCAATGAGCAGTTCTTC. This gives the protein CASSPGQVNEQFF.

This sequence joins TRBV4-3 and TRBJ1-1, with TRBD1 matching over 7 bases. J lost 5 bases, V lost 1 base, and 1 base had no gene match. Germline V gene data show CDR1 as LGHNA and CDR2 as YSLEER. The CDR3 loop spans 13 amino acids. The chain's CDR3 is CASSQGTGTEAFF. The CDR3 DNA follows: TGCGCCAGCAGCCAAGGGACAGGTACTGAAGCTTTCTTT.

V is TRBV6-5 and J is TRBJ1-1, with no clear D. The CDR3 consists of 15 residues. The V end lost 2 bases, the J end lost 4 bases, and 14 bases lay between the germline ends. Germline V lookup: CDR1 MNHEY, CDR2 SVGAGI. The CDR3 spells CASSYNAGRSTEAFF. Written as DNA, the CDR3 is TGTGCCAGCAGTTACAACGCGGGTAGAAGCACTGAAGCTTTCTTT.